Reported below is one T cell receptor (beta chain). The CDR3 length is 15 residues. Germline CDR1 is SNHLY and CDR2 is FYNNEI. V lost 6 bases and J lost 2; bases outside the gene matches: 9. The sample comes from a study of blood T cell repertoires in COVID-19. Assay: immunoSEQ multiplex PCR; the TCRdb copy retains only in-frame clones and omits some. The sample includes fewer than 200,000 clones, roughly 80% of them seen just once. The sample consisted of peripheral blood. The V and J genes are TRBV2 and TRBJ1-1, with 7 bases lining up with TRBD1. The origin of this receptor is a man between 70 and 80 years old with active or convalescent COVID-19. The CDR3 spells CASSPGQGGNTEAFF. DNA of the CDR3: TGTGCCAGCAGCCCTGGGCAGGGGGGAAACACTGAAGCTTTCTTT.